These T cell receptor beta chains were read from a single sample in a study of blood T cell repertoires in COVID-19. TCRdb's table, derived via immunoSEQ multiplex PCR, lists solely in-frame clones and lacks some. The sample lists 100,000 to 150,000 clones, approximately 88% occurring once. Sequenced material: peripheral blood. The receptors were gathered from a man in his forties or fifties with acute or convalescent COVID-19. Both conserved end residues are part of each CDR3. The D gene is left open where the match is weak. A clone size is listed for some rows: how often the clone was seen (once, few, many), or a class if it is expanded.

length	D	size	V	J	DNA	CDR3
14	-	-	TRBV4-1	TRBJ1-5	TGCGCCAGCAGCCAAGATCGGGTAACTCAGCCCCAGCATTTT	CASSQDRVTQPQHF
13	-	once	TRBV13	TRBJ1-1	TGTGCCAGCAGCTTGAACAGGGAAACTGAAGCTTTCTTT	CASSLNRETEAFF
14	-	-	TRBV10-3	TRBJ1-6	TGTGCCATCAGCCTGGGGGGTAGGGATTCACCCCTCCACTTT	CAISLGGRDSPLHF
14	-	-	TRBV2	TRBJ1-5	TGTGCCAGCAGGGGGGCAGGGGTAAGTCAGCCCCAGCATTTT	CASRGAGVSQPQHF
16	-	-	TRBV18	TRBJ1-3	TGTGCCAGCTCACCCCAACCCCGGGGCTCTGGAAACACCATATATTTT	CASSPQPRGSGNTIYF
12	TRBD1	-	TRBV12-3/TRBV12-4	TRBJ1-1	TGTGCCAGCAGTTTGTGGCAGGGGGTGGCTTTCTTT	CASSLWQGVAFF
13	-	once	TRBV28	TRBJ1-1	TGTGCCAGCAGACAGAAAATATACACTGAAGCTTTCTTT	CASRQKIYTEAFF
13	TRBD1	-	TRBV11-2	TRBJ2-3	TGTGCCAGCACCCGACAGGGGGAAGATACGCAGTATTTT	CASTRQGEDTQYF
15	-	once	TRBV5-1	TRBJ2-7	TGCGCCAGCAGTCAACGGGAATCTTACGTTTCAGAGCAGTACTTC	CASSQRESYVSEQYF
14	TRBD1	-	TRBV5-4	TRBJ2-3	TGTGCCAGCACCGACAGGGCTAGCACAGATACGCAGTATTTT	CASTDRASTDTQYF
19	TRBD2	-	TRBV4-1	TRBJ2-2	TGCGCCAGCAGCCATCCGGGACTAGCGGGGGGGCAGGACACCGGGGAGCTGTTTTTT	CASSHPGLAGGQDTGELFF
13	-	many	TRBV11-2	TRBJ1-1	TGTGCCAGCAGCTTATTTGAGTCAGGGAAAGCTTTCTTT	CASSLFESGKAFF
15	-	-	TRBV14	TRBJ1-2	TGTGCCAGCAGCCAGCGAGGACAGTTCTATGAAGGCTACACCTTC	CASSQRGQFYEGYTF
15	-	-	TRBV27	TRBJ2-5	TGTGCCAGCAGTTTGCGTAGCGGTATTGGGCAGACCCAGTACTTC	CASSLRSGIGQTQYF
16	TRBD2	-	TRBV15	TRBJ2-5	TGTGCCAAGAAGGCTAGCGGGAGATCGGGTGGAGAGACCCAGTACTTC	CAKKASGRSGGETQYF
14	TRBD2	-	TRBV5-1	TRBJ2-1	TGCGCCAGCAGCTTGGGAGCGGGGGTCAATGAGCAGTTCTTC	CASSLGAGVNEQFF
18	TRBD1	-	TRBV5-4	TRBJ2-2	TGTGCCAGCAGCCCGACGGGGACAGGGGGCGCGGGCACCGGGGAGCTGTTTTTT	CASSPTGTGGAGTGELFF
13	TRBD1	-	TRBV27	TRBJ1-2	TGTGCCAGCAGTTTGAACAGGGGTCGGGGCTACACCTTC	CASSLNRGRGYTF
17	TRBD1	once	TRBV11-2	TRBJ1-1	TGTGCCAGCAGCGTCGCCTCTTGGACAGGGATGAACACTGAAGCTTTCTTT	CASSVASWTGMNTEAFF
18	TRBD2	-	TRBV5-1	TRBJ2-5	TGCGCCAGCAGCTTGGGACTAGCGGGAGAAGGTGGCGCAGAGACCCAGTACTTC	CASSLGLAGEGGAETQYF
13	-	-	TRBV10-3	TRBJ1-6	TGTGCCATCAGGGACGGGAGGGATTCACCCCTCCACTTT	CAIRDGRDSPLHF
12	-	-	TRBV3-1/TRBV3-2	TRBJ1-6	TGTGCCAGCAGCCTCCTTCTTTCACCCCTCCACTTT	CASSLLLSPLHF
15	-	-	TRBV2	TRBJ2-3	TGTGCCAGCAGCGCCGGACAGCTCACTACAGATACGCAGTATTTT	CASSAGQLTTDTQYF